These 28 T cell receptor beta chains originate from one sample sequenced in a study of beta chain features in type 1 diabetes. Findings and limits, study-wide: A moderate, significant TCRB CDR3 shortening appeared in type 1 diabetes across four CD4+ subsets.

These TCRs' antigens remain unknown. Expressed TCRB transcripts were sequenced because the isolated RNA had all been reverse transcribed beforehand. This table comes from immunoSEQ multiplex PCR, and its TCRdb copy is limited to in-frame clones, with some not included. The sample includes hundreds of thousands of clones, 10% to 15% seen only once; the top ten take less than 0.025%. The sequencing sample was made of naive CD4+ T cells from blood. These receptors originate from a man between 18 and 35 years old with type 1 diabetes.

The chain is built from TRBV2 and TRBJ2-4; D is possibly TRBD1 (6 bases). The germline gives CDR1 SNHLY, CDR2 FYNNEI. This CDR3 region has 11 residues. V lost 8 bases and J lost 14, with 16 bases in between. The CDR3 DNA follows: TGTGCCAGCTTACAGGGAGACCTCGAGTACTTC. Its protein product is CASLQGDLEYF. Full variable domain (outside the CDR3, taken from reference TRBV2 and TRBJ2-4): EPEVTQTPSHQVTQMGQEVILRCVPISNHLYFYWYRQILGQKVEFLVSFYNNEISEKSEIFDDQFSVERPDGSNFTLKIRSTKLEDSAMYFCASLQGDLEYFGAGTRLSVL.

This clone has more than one count but fewer than ten. This chain uses TRBV21-1 with TRBJ2-7. TRBV21-1 is shown as a pseudogene. The CDR3 is 14 amino acids. CDR3 sequence reads: CASSKEGRAYEQYF. The CDR3 DNA reads as TGTGCCAGCAGCAAAGAGGGACGTGCCTACGAGCAGTACTTC.

The V call is TRBV27, the J call TRBJ2-5; D is possibly TRBD1 (5 bases). The CDR3 is 15 amino acids. Germline-derived CDR1 and CDR2 are MNHEY and SMNVEV (reference sequence). With 3 bases removed from V and 0 bases from J, the gap between germline ends came to 11 bases. The CDR3 nucleotides read TGTGCCAGCAGTTTGGTGGCAGGGTACCAAGAGACCCAGTACTTC. It is translated as CASSLVAGYQETQYF.

In its sample, this clone was seen many times. The rearrangement joins TRBV30 to TRBJ2-1; possible D gene TRBD2, 6 bases. The CDR3 has 13 residues. Trimming took off 5 bases at V and 6 bases at J, with 14 bases between the two ends. Germline assignment: CDR1 GTSNPN and CDR2 SVGIG (reference sequence). CDR3 protein: CAWGGVPGNEQFF. CDR3 nucleotide sequence: TGTGCCTGGGGCGGGGTGCCCGGCAATGAGCAGTTCTTC.

This rearrangement joins TRBV19 to TRBJ1-5; D might be TRBD1 (5 bases). This CDR3 has 15 residues. Germline V CDR1 and CDR2: LNHDA, SQIVND (reference sequence). The V end lost 6 bases, the J end lost 5 bases, and 17 bases lay between the germline ends. The CDR3 sequence: CASRKLGQGYQPQHF. In nucleotides, the CDR3 is TGTGCCAGTAGAAAACTAGGTCAGGGATATCAGCCCCAGCATTTT.

The rearrangement links TRBV27 to TRBJ2-5; D tentatively reads TRBD1 or TRBD2 (5 bases each). V lost 8 bases, J lost 7 bases, and 14 bases lay in between. Per the germline V gene, CDR1 is MNHEY and CDR2 is SMNVEV (reference sequence). The CDR3 has 12 amino acids. The CDR3 protein is CASRLGEGTQYF. CDR3 coding DNA: TGTGCCAGCCGCCTGGGGGAAGGGACCCAGTACTTC.

V usage is TRBV9 and J usage is TRBJ2-5; tentative D call: TRBD1 (6 bases). Trimming stripped 3 bases from V and 1 base from J, with 10 bases between. The CDR3 runs to 14 residues. Germline V gene data show CDR1 as SGDLS and CDR2 as YYNGEE. In DNA form, the CDR3 reads TGTGCCAGCAGCGGAGGGGGTCCCCAAGAGACCCAGTACTTC. Amino acid sequence: CASSGGGPQETQYF.

This clone has more than one count but fewer than ten. The CDR3 coding sequence is TGCGCCAGCAGCTTGTTAGCGGGGGGCCTGGAAGATACGCAGTATTTT. Encoded protein: CASSLLAGGLEDTQYF. The rearrangement uses TRBV5-1 and TRBJ2-3; the match to TRBD2 covers 10 bases. Germline V gene lookup returns CDR1 SGHRS and CDR2 YFSETQ. The CDR3 runs to 16 residues. With V trimmed by 1 base and J by 5 bases, 7 bases remained unmatched. The full variable domain, with the rest looked up from reference TRBV5-1 and TRBJ2-3, is KAGVTQTPRYLIKTRGQQVTLSCSPISGHRSVSWYQQTPGQGLQFLFEYFSETQRNKGNFPGRFSGRQFSNSRSEMNVSTLELGDSALYLCASSLLAGGLEDTQYFGPGTRLTVL.

This chain joins TRBV5-6 and TRBJ2-1; no clear D gene. Between the trimmed V and J ends, which lost 2 bases and 1 base, there was a span of 16 bases. CDR3 length equals 17 residues. The germline V gene encodes CDR1 SGHDT and CDR2 YYEEEE. DNA for the CDR3: TGTGCCAGCAGCTTAATTTCCCCCCTTGGGTCCTACAATGAGCAGTTCTTC. It encodes CASSLISPLGSYNEQFF.

This clone was observed a few times. The CDR3 DNA follows: TGCAGCGTTGAATTTAATATGGCGAGGGAGGGCCACGAGCAGTACTTC. It encodes CSVEFNMAREGHEQYF. The V and J genes are TRBV29-1 and TRBJ2-7, with TRBD2 identical over 7 bases. From germline, CDR1 is SQVTM and CDR2 ANQGSEA. The CDR3 length is 16 residues. Trimming took 2 bases from V and 5 from J; bases not matched to a gene: 15.

V and J are TRBV27 and TRBJ1-1, with TRBD1 as a possible D gene (6 bases). This CDR3 spans 11 amino acids. V was pared by 7 bases and J by 12 bases, with 15 bases between. Germline lookup yields CDR1 MNHEY and CDR2 SMNVEV (reference sequence). CDR3 protein: CASITGFETFF. CDR3 nucleotides: TGTGCCAGCATAACAGGGTTCGAAACTTTCTTT.

The V call is TRBV4-1, the J call TRBJ1-5, with 7 bases aligning to TRBD1. The CDR3 has 16 amino acids. Germline trimming cut 0 bases from V and 3 bases from J; bases unmatched to any gene: 5. The V gene's germline CDR1 is MGHRA and CDR2 YSYEKL. The chain's CDR3 is CASSQETGVPNQPQHF. CDR3 DNA: TGCGCCAGCAGCCAAGAAACAGGGGTACCCAATCAGCCCCAGCATTTT.

This sequence joins TRBV13 and TRBJ2-3; D is uncertain. The length of the CDR3 is 15 residues. V was clipped by 3 bases and J by 9 bases, with 19 bases between them. The germline V gene encodes CDR1 PRHDT and CDR2 FYEKMQ (reference sequence). CDR3 in amino acids: CASSFDQSDPVTQYF. The CDR3 nucleotides read TGTGCCAGCAGCTTTGATCAGTCGGACCCAGTCACGCAGTATTTT.

The table lists this clone with a few counts. The J gene is TRBJ1-3, the V gene TRBV14, with D possibly matching TRBD1 (6 bases). This CDR3 has 15 residues. Trimming removed 4 bases at V and 0 bases at J, with 10 bases between. Germline V CDR1 and CDR2: SGHDN, FVKESK. DNA for the CDR3: TGTGCCAGCAGCCGAGGACAGTCCTCTGGAAACACCATATATTTT. Residues: CASSRGQSSGNTIYF.

This clone occurred a few times. This rearrangement joins TRBV19 to TRBJ2-1; 10 positions match TRBD2. Germline-derived CDR1 and CDR2 are LNHDA and SQIVND (reference sequence). This CDR3 is 15 amino acids long. V lost 4 bases to trimming and J lost 8 bases; unmatched junction nucleotides: 8. CDR3 amino acids: CASSTPSGGRDEQFF. The CDR3, as DNA: TGTGCCAGTAGTACCCCTAGCGGGGGTAGGGATGAGCAGTTCTTC.

J is TRBJ2-1 and V is TRBV6-6; the D gene could be TRBD1 or TRBD2 (5 bases each). The CDR3 is 14 residues long. Trimming removed 4 bases from V and 5 bases from J, with 12 bases in between. Germline CDR1 and CDR2: MNHNY and SVGAGI (reference sequence). The CDR3 sequence is CASSSLGRNNEQFF. As DNA, the CDR3 is TGTGCCAGCAGTTCCTTGGGACGGAACAATGAGCAGTTCTTC.

This clone has just a few counts. CDR3 DNA: TGTGCCAGCAGCTCCCGGGACAGGGGAGATACGCAGTATTTT. It translates to CASSSRDRGDTQYF. The chain employs TRBV7-3 and TRBJ2-3; TRBD1 matches 10 bases. The CDR3 is made up of 14 amino acids. With 4 bases clipped from V and 5 bases from J, the junction kept 3 bases outside the gene matches. The germline gives CDR1 SGHTA, CDR2 FQGTGA.

The sample holds a few counts of this clone. The sample carries other DNA sequences with the same CDR3. The genes are TRBV30 and TRBJ2-3; D gene unclear. V shed 2 bases and J shed 3 bases, with 6 bases lying between them. The CDR3 consists of 12 residues. Germline CDR1 and CDR2: GTSNPN and SVGIG (reference sequence). CDR3 sequence (DNA): TGTGCCTGGAGTCCCGGGACAGATACGCAGTATTTT. Translated, it gives CAWSPGTDTQYF.

There are a few counts of this clone. The chain recombines TRBV6-6 with TRBJ2-3; 7 bases line up with TRBD2. CDR1 is MNHNY, CDR2 SVGAGI, per germline (reference sequence). CDR3 length: 15 amino acids. The J segment lost 4 bases and the V segment lost 6 bases, leaving 10 bases of the junction unmatched. The CDR3 DNA follows: TGTGCCAGCAGGACGAGCGGGGTCGGCCCAGATACGCAGTATTTT. Translating gives CASRTSGVGPDTQYF.

The chain employs TRBV7-8 and TRBJ1-1, with a possible D match to TRBD1 (5 bases). The CDR3 has 15 residues. Trimming removed 4 bases at V and 0 bases at J, with 12 bases between. Germline values: CDR1 SGHVS, CDR2 FQNEAQ. CDR3 in amino acids: CASSSGTFMNTEAFF. CDR3 in DNA: TGTGCCAGCAGCTCCGGGACCTTCATGAACACTGAAGCTTTCTTT.

This clone was detected only a few times. Other DNA sequences from this sample encode an identical CDR3 as well. The chain couples TRBV19 to TRBJ2-1; 7 bases agree with TRBD1. CDR1 is LNHDA, CDR2 SQIVND, per germline (reference sequence). CDR3 length: 15 amino acids. Trimming cost V 1 base and J 2 bases; bases outside gene matches: 2. This chain's CDR3 is CASSIGQGPYNEQFF. The CDR3 DNA reads as TGTGCCAGTAGTATAGGACAGGGACCCTACAATGAGCAGTTCTTC.

This clone was picked up a small number of times. The gene calls are TRBV28 and TRBJ1-2; 9 bases line up with TRBD1. The germline V gene encodes CDR1 MDHEN and CDR2 SYDVKM. Trimming cost V 4 bases and J 5 bases; bases outside gene matches: 5. The CDR3 sequence is 14 residues long. The DNA for the CDR3 is TGTGCCAGCAGTTCCCCGGACAGGGGATATGGCTACACCTTC. Residues: CASSSPDRGYGYTF.

V usage is TRBV30 and J usage is TRBJ1-2; no clear D gene. In germline, CDR1 is GTSNPN, CDR2 SVGIG (reference sequence). V lost 0 bases and J lost 8, with 7 bases in between. The CDR3 consists of 11 residues. The DNA of the CDR3 is TGTGCCTGGAGTGTATTCACAGGCTACACCTTC. Translated, it gives CAWSVFTGYTF.

This clone was seen only a few times. This sequence joins TRBV2 and TRBJ2-3; D unresolved. Per the germline V gene, CDR1 is SNHLY and CDR2 is FYNNEI. Deletions cut 7 bases from V and 0 bases from J, with 8 bases between. CDR3 length equals 13 residues. The CDR3 reads CASNAISTDTQYF. The CDR3 coding sequence is TGTGCCAGCAATGCGATTAGCACAGATACGCAGTATTTT.

The chain has TRBV6-5 and TRBJ1-1, with a possible D match to TRBD1 (6 bases). CDR3 length: 14 amino acids. V dropped 4 bases and J dropped 2 bases, with 11 bases sitting between them. Germline CDR1 and CDR2: MNHEY and SVGAGI. The CDR3 here is CASSFTGSNTEAFF. CDR3 sequence (DNA): TGTGCCAGCAGTTTCACAGGGTCCAACACTGAAGCTTTCTTT.

Worth noting for this clone: Other nucleotide sequences in the sample specify the same CDR3. V is TRBV9 and J is TRBJ1-5; D may be TRBD1 (6 bases). V was clipped by 0 bases and J by 5 bases, with 9 bases between them. The CDR3 covers 14 residues. Germline V lookup: CDR1 SGDLS, CDR2 YYNGEE. The CDR3 DNA sequence: TGTGCCAGCAGCGTAGGCGCAGGGGATCAGCCCCAGCATTTT. Translation: CASSVGAGDQPQHF.

This clone was picked up a small number of times. The rearrangement links TRBV13 to TRBJ2-7, with D possibly TRBD1 on 6 matching bases. Germline V gene sequence: CDR1 PRHDT, CDR2 FYEKMQ (reference sequence). This CDR3 is built from 15 residues. The germline V and J ends were trimmed by 5 bases and 0 bases, with 14 bases remaining between them. The CDR3 here is CASSNSGTPSYEQYF. In DNA form, the CDR3 reads TGTGCCAGCAGCAATTCCGGGACACCCTCCTACGAGCAGTACTTC.

This clone was seen a few times. The rearrangement links TRBV2 to TRBJ2-7; D tentatively fits TRBD1 or TRBD2 (5 bases each). The germline V gene encodes CDR1 SNHLY and CDR2 FYNNEI. The CDR3 is made up of 12 amino acids. V shed 8 bases and J shed 3 bases, with 11 bases lying between them. The CDR3 region is CASWDRGYEQYF. The DNA of the CDR3 is TGTGCCAGCTGGGACCGGGGCTACGAGCAGTACTTC. The variable domain in full, completed from reference TRBV2 and TRBJ2-7, reads EPEVTQTPSHQVTQMGQEVILRCVPISNHLYFYWYRQILGQKVEFLVSFYNNEISEKSEIFDDQFSVERPDGSNFTLKIRSTKLEDSAMYFCASWDRGYEQYFGPGTRLTVT.